This TCR beta chain appears in the sequencing data of a study of blood T cell repertoires in COVID-19. Germline values: CDR1 SQVTM, CDR2 ANQGSEA. This CDR3 region has 11 residues. V dropped 6 bases and J dropped 4; count of bases not matched to a gene: 3. Original data processing: Using reference gene primer amplification, nucleated cell counts were estimated. Libraries were prepared by immunoSEQ multiplex PCR; TCRdb keeps only in-frame clonotypes and omits some of them. V and J calls and clone size are copied from that table; D and trimming were computed from the DNA. The sample carries around 370,000 clones, 88% recorded once.

This TCR was recovered from a woman in her late teens or twenties who had recovered from COVID-19. The chain carries TRBV29-1 and TRBJ2-7, with 7 nucleotides matching TRBD2. The specimen sequenced was PBMCs or T cells enriched from blood (not recorded which). CDR3 loop: CSVGTTYEQYF. CDR3 nucleotides: TGCAGCGTCGGGACTACATACGAGCAGTACTTC.